This TCR beta chain appears in the sequencing data of a study of identical twins. Study findings and constraints: While abundant cord blood beta clonotypes carried fewer insertions, memory repertoires showed no such pattern.

Germline V lookup: CDR1 KGHDR, CDR2 SFDVKD. V lost 5 bases, J lost 1 base, and 5 bases lay in between. The CDR3 runs 12 residues. A universal primer site came from template switching; cDNA carried unique molecular identifiers. TCRdb called the 5' RACE reads again in MiXCR, with one record for every CDR3 protein. The sample holds approximately 620,000 distinct CDR3 sequences, 8.6% seen once. This clonotype was observed at least ten times. Its antigen is unidentified. This sample also appeared in a second study, on yellow fever vaccine responses in identical twins.

The TCR was taken from a woman younger than 35 in good health. The rearrangement uses TRBV24-1 and TRBJ2-7; D is perhaps TRBD1 (5 bases). Sequencing was carried out using PBMCs. The CDR3 reads CATSAGSYEQYF. CDR3 nucleotide sequence: TGTGCCACCAGTGCAGGGTCCTACGAGCAGTACTTC.